One sample yielded the 3 T cell receptor beta chains listed below, sequenced in a study of identical twins. One entry per CDR3 protein, called by TCRdb with MiXCR from the 5' RACE reads. This table has nearly 650,000 distinct CDR3 sequences, around 7.5% appearing once. Another study also made use of these data, one on yellow fever vaccine responses in identical twins.

The specimen sequenced was PBMCs. The source of these receptors is a woman between 18 and 29 years old in good health.

This chain connects TRBV15 to TRBJ2-3; D is perhaps TRBD2 (6 bases). In germline, CDR1 is LNHNV, CDR2 YYDKDF (reference sequence). V was clipped by 0 bases and J by 3 bases, with 13 bases between them. The CDR3 spans 16 residues. The CDR3 here is CATSRDAGSGTDTQYF. In nucleotides, the CDR3 is TGTGCCACCAGCAGAGATGCGGGGTCGGGGACAGATACGCAGTATTTT. Complete variable domain (other parts from reference TRBV15 and TRBJ2-3): DAMVIQNPRYQVTQFGKPVTLSCSQTLNHNVMYWYQQKSSQAPKLLFHYYDKDFNNEADTPDNFQSRRPNTSFCFLDIRSPGLGDTAMYLCATSRDAGSGTDTQYFGPGTRLTVL.

This rearrangement joins TRBV4-1 to TRBJ2-3, with D perhaps being TRBD1 or TRBD2 (5 bases each). This CDR3 is built from 16 residues. Germline V CDR1 and CDR2: MGHRA, YSYEKL. The V end was cut by 3 bases, the J end by 1 base, with 14 bases between. CDR3 DNA sequence: TGCGCCAGCAGCCAGGGAGAGGGGCGGGGCACAGATACGCAGTATTTT. Translating it yields CASSQGEGRGTDTQYF.

This clonotype was seen repeatedly, ten times or more. The gene calls are TRBV24-1 and TRBJ1-1, with a weak D call TRBD1 (5 bases). The germline V and J ends were trimmed by 2 bases and 4 bases, with 10 bases remaining between them. CDR1 is KGHDR and CDR2 is SFDVKD in the germline V gene. The CDR3 sequence is 14 residues long. The CDR3 reads CATSDSRGFTEAFF. The DNA for the CDR3 is TGTGCCACCAGTGATTCTCGGGGGTTCACTGAAGCTTTCTTT.